This passage covers 16 T cell receptor beta chains from one sample sequenced in a study of vaccination effects on CD4 cells after COVID-19. Sequencing in the ViraFEST assay came after antigen-specific CD4+ T cells had been expanded with viral peptide pools, which were used to stimulate PBMC. An approximately ten-day culture period preceded the isolation of CD4+ T cells. The infection with SARS-CoV-2 (confirmed by PCR) occurred in this person between March and December 2020. For these receptors, no antigen is known. TCRdb keeps only in-frame clones here, not all; method: immunoSEQ multiplex PCR. This table holds tens of thousands of clones, 76% found once. Specimen: CD4+ T cells from PBMCs cultured with HIV peptides, collected before COVID-19 vaccination. The subset denotes: HIV-1 Nef peptide pool negative control/reference culture. Receptors were obtained from a human donor who had a prior SARS-CoV-2 infection.

V usage is TRBV6-6 and J usage is TRBJ1-1; a possible D gene is TRBD1 (6 bases). Trimming cost V 6 bases and J 3 bases, with 14 bases left between them. This CDR3 contains 14 residues. From germline, CDR1 is MNHNY and CDR2 SVGAGI (reference sequence). The CDR3 DNA reads as TGTGCCAGCAGCTACCAGGGGATTGACACTGAAGCTTTCTTT. Translating it yields CASSYQGIDTEAFF.

In its sample, this clone was seen once. The chain employs TRBV5-4 and TRBJ2-5; 7 bases fit TRBD2. Germline-derived CDR1 and CDR2 are SGHNT and YYREEE (reference sequence). The CDR3 is 16 amino acids. The J segment lost 1 base and the V segment lost 3 bases, leaving 9 bases of the junction unmatched. The chain's CDR3 is CASSSMIAGLQETQYF. DNA for the CDR3: TGTGCCAGCAGCTCGATGATAGCGGGCCTCCAAGAGACCCAGTACTTC.

The chain uses TRBV5-6 and TRBJ2-7, with D unclear. Per the germline V gene, CDR1 is SGHDT and CDR2 is YYEEEE. This CDR3 contains 12 residues. The V end was cut by 1 base, the J end by 3 bases, with 5 bases between. CDR3: CASSLSYYEQYF. The DNA for the CDR3 is TGTGCCAGCAGCTTGTCATACTACGAGCAGTACTTC. Full variable domain (remainder filled in from reference TRBV5-6 and TRBJ2-7): DAGVTQSPTHLIKTRGQQVTLRCSPKSGHDTVSWYQQALGQGPQFIFQYYEEEERQRGNFPDRFSGHQFPNYSSELNVNALLLGDSALYLCASSLSYYEQYFGPGTRLTVT.

The genes are TRBV30 and TRBJ2-1; 12 bases are a match to TRBD2. Germline-derived CDR1 and CDR2 are GTSNPN and SVGIG (reference sequence). The CDR3 consists of 16 residues. V shed 2 bases and J 5 bases; nucleotides not matched to a gene: 7. CDR3 sequence: CAWSLRLAGVHNEQFF. The CDR3 DNA follows: TGTGCCTGGAGTTTACGACTAGCGGGAGTCCACAATGAGCAGTTCTTC.

The V gene is TRBV7-6, the J gene TRBJ2-2; tentatively, D is TRBD2 (5 bases). Germline CDR1 is SGHVS and CDR2 is FNYEAQ. Between the trimmed V and J ends, which lost 6 bases and 1 base, there was a span of 9 bases. The CDR3 is made up of 14 amino acids. The CDR3 loop reads CASRPGGNTGELFF. The CDR3 nucleotides are TGTGCCAGCAGGCCAGGAGGGAACACCGGGGAGCTGTTTTTT.

The chain carries TRBV7-9 and TRBJ1-4; D may be TRBD1 (6 bases). Looked up from germline, CDR1 is SEHNR and CDR2 is FQNEAQ (reference sequence). V was clipped by 5 bases and J by 8 bases, with 18 bases between them. The CDR3 is 15 amino acids. This CDR3 is CASSPGVRGWEKLFF. CDR3 nucleotides: TGTGCCAGCAGCCCGGGGGTCAGGGGTTGGGAAAAACTGTTTTTT.

The table lists this clone with a few counts. The rearrangement links TRBV4-2 to TRBJ2-1, with 14 bases that match TRBD2. From germline, CDR1 is LGHNA and CDR2 YNFKEQ. The ends lost 0 bases at V and 4 bases at J; junction bases unmatched: 14. The CDR3 spans 21 residues. The CDR3 sequence: CASSQDGVGLAGGLLYNEQFF. CDR3 nucleotide sequence: TGTGCCAGCAGCCAAGATGGGGTTGGACTAGCGGGAGGCCTCCTTTACAATGAGCAGTTCTTC.

V and J are TRBV10-3 and TRBJ2-2; TRBD1 matches at 9 bases. With 4 bases clipped from V and 4 bases from J, the junction kept 13 bases outside the gene matches. Looked up from germline, CDR1 is ENHRY and CDR2 is SYGVKD. This CDR3 region has 18 residues. CDR3 sequence reads: CAISVSPGTGSPTGELFF. The CDR3 DNA reads as TGTGCCATCAGTGTTAGTCCCGGGACAGGGTCGCCCACCGGGGAGCTGTTTTTT.

This clone was seen a few times. The chain is built from TRBV15 and TRBJ1-4; D gene uncertain. V was trimmed by 0 bases and J by 3 bases, leaving 17 bases between them. This CDR3 comprises 18 residues. Germline V lookup: CDR1 LNHNV, CDR2 YYDKDF (reference sequence). The DNA of the CDR3 is TGTGCCACCAGCAGAGATCCTTTGAAAGGTGCGGCTAATGAAAAACTGTTTTTT. Its translation: CATSRDPLKGAANEKLFF.

This chain connects TRBV5-6 to TRBJ2-7, with D uncertain. The germline CDR1 and CDR2 sequences are SGHDT and YYEEEE. This CDR3 is 14 amino acids long. V dropped 0 bases and J dropped 5 bases, with 12 bases sitting between them. In DNA form, the CDR3 reads TGTGCCAGCAGCTTGGGGTGGGGTAGCCACGAGCAGTACTTC. This translates into CASSLGWGSHEQYF. Supplemented by reference TRBV5-6 and TRBJ2-7, the full variable domain reads DAGVTQSPTHLIKTRGQQVTLRCSPKSGHDTVSWYQQALGQGPQFIFQYYEEEERQRGNFPDRFSGHQFPNYSSELNVNALLLGDSALYLCASSLGWGSHEQYFGPGTRLTVT.

CDR3 nucleotide sequence: TGTGCCAGCAGCACCACAGGGGCCGAAGAGACCCAGTACTTC. It is translated as CASSTTGAEETQYF. The genes are TRBV7-2 and TRBJ2-5, with TRBD1 matching over 7 bases. V was pared by 5 bases and J by 3 bases, with 6 bases of the junction left unmatched. Looked up from germline, CDR1 is SGHTA and CDR2 is FQGNSA. This CDR3 has 14 residues.

The chain combines TRBV20-1 with TRBJ2-7; D unclear. V was trimmed by 0 bases and J by 6 bases, leaving 3 bases between them. The CDR3 loop spans 10 amino acids. Germline CDR1 DFQATT, CDR2 SNEGSKA (reference sequence). The CDR3 here is CSARDGEQYF. Here the CDR3 DNA reads TGCAGTGCTAGAGATGGCGAGCAGTACTTC.

The rearrangement uses TRBV6-5 and TRBJ2-7; TRBD2 aligns across 8 bases. With V trimmed by 7 bases and J by 4 bases, 9 bases remained unmatched. Germline CDR1 is MNHEY and CDR2 is SVGAGI. The CDR3 totals 14 residues. For the CDR3, the DNA is TGTGCCAGCAAGGATACGGGGGGGCGATACGAGCAGTACTTC. This gives the protein CASKDTGGRYEQYF.

V usage is TRBV5-4 and J usage is TRBJ2-5; D is unclear. This CDR3 contains 16 residues. Trimming left V 5 bases short and J 1 base short, with 18 bases between. CDR1 is SGHNT, CDR2 YYREEE, per germline (reference sequence). CDR3 sequence reads: CASSQDPSRPQETQYF. As DNA, the CDR3 is TGTGCCAGCAGTCAGGACCCCAGTAGGCCCCAAGAGACCCAGTACTTC.

This chain joins TRBV14 and TRBJ2-7; no clear D. Germline CDR1 and CDR2: SGHDN and FVKESK. CDR3 length: 14 amino acids. Trimming shortened V by 1 base and J by 2 bases, and 9 bases separated the two germline ends. CDR3 loop: CASSQALSTYEQYF. In DNA, the CDR3 is TGTGCCAGCAGCCAAGCCCTATCAACCTACGAGCAGTACTTC.

The chain combines TRBV20-1 with TRBJ2-5; 10 bases are shared with TRBD2. The CDR3 has 17 residues. In germline, CDR1 is DFQATT, CDR2 SNEGSKA (reference sequence). With V trimmed by 3 bases and J by 1 base, 11 bases remained unmatched. The CDR3 DNA follows: TGCAGTGCTAGTTTCCTAGCGGGGGAGCGATCCCAAGAGACCCAGTACTTC. This encodes CSASFLAGERSQETQYF.